The clone carrying this TCR beta chain appeared once. Its antigen is not identified. These data originate in a study of T cells in tuberculosis. Study overall: CD1B tetramers identified T cells specific for mycobacterial lipid GMM.

Study-level points and caveats: Active tuberculosis patients had shorter CDR3-alpha; the beta difference was nonsignificant.

Per the germline V gene, CDR1 is SQVTM and CDR2 is ANQGSEA. The CDR3 contains 15 residues. The germline V and J ends were trimmed by 0 bases and 5 bases, with 16 bases remaining between them. TCRdb keeps only in-frame clones here, not all; method: immunoSEQ multiplex PCR. The top ten hold about a sixth of the sample, which has tens of thousands of clones, around nine tenths seen once. Source material: PBMCs. The source of this sequence is a donor aged 10-30 years with latent tuberculosis or without tuberculosis infection. Some clones in this sample may be carry-over from other donors' samples. The genes are TRBV29-1 and TRBJ1-1; the D is unclear. The CDR3 protein is CSVEENGLGGTEAFF. CDR3 sequence (DNA): TGCAGCGTTGAAGAAAACGGCCTCGGCGGAACTGAAGCTTTCTTT.